A selection of T cell receptor beta chains follows, all from one sample in a study of Ad26.COV2.S vaccination and SARS-CoV-2 variants. The repertoire was sequenced with immunoSEQ multiplex PCR; TCRdb's copy has only in-frame clones and lacks some. The profile shows hundreds of thousands of clones, 88% of them singletons. Sample: peripheral blood, taken in a trial of Ad26.COV2.S vaccine versus placebo. Receptor source: a person aged 18-65 years who received the Ad26.COV2.S COVID-19 vaccine or a placebo. Both conserved end residues are trimmed from each CDR3. Each record gives: J gene, V gene, CDR3 protein.

>TRBJ1-2|TRBV7-3
ASSLGREQSGYT
>TRBJ1-2|TRBV6-5
ATALYVRLNYGYT
>TRBJ1-4|TRBV6-5
ASREPTGGFEKLF
>TRBJ1-5|TRBV3-1/TRBV3-2
ASSRGQRGLH
>TRBJ2-7|TRBV28
ASSSPAGRLSYEQY
>TRBJ1-2|TRBV28
ASSFVIRGANYGYT
>TRBJ2-7|TRBV11-2
ASSTDRGLYEQY
>TRBJ1-5|TRBV19
GTSTGRGQPQH
>TRBJ1-5|TRBV21-1
ASSKGLIRKPQH
>TRBJ1-1|TRBV7-9
ASSFPAYVNTEAF
>TRBJ2-2|TRBV4-3
ASSQDNTGELF
>TRBJ2-3|TRBV6-6
ASSIRDTRTY
>TRBJ2-3|TRBV6-5
ASRPSGDRRDTQY
>TRBJ2-5|TRBV28
ASSPDRGVETQY